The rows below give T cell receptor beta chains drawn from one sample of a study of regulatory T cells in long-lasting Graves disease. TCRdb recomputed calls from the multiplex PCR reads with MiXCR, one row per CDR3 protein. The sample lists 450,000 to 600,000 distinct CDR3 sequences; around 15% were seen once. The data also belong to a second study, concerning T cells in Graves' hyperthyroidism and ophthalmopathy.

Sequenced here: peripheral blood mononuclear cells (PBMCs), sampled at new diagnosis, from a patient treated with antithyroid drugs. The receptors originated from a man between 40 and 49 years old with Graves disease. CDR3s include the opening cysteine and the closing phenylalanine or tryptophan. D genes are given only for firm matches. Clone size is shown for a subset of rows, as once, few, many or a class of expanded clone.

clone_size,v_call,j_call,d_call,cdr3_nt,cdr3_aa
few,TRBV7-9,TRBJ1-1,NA,TGTGCCAGCAGCTTAGAAGTGGTGAACACTGAAGCTTTCTTT,CASSLEVVNTEAFF
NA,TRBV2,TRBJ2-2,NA,TGTGCCAGCAGTGAGTCCGGGCTCGGGGAGCTGTTTTTT,CASSESGLGELFF
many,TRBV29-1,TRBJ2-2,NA,TGCAGCGTTGCTCAGGGAAACACCGGGGAGCTGTTTTTT,CSVAQGNTGELFF
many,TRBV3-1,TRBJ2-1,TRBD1,TGTGCCAGCAGCCAAGAACAGGGGAGCCGCTCCTACAATGAGCAGTTCTTC,CASSQEQGSRSYNEQFF
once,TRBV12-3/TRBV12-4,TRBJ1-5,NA,TGTGCCAGCGGTTTAGCGCTAAGGTTGGGGGGGCTCAATCAGCCCCAGCATTTT,CASGLALRLGGLNQPQHF
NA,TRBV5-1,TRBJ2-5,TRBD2,TGCGCCAGCAGCTTCGGACTAGCGGGAGACAATGGGGAGACCCAGTACTTC,CASSFGLAGDNGETQYF
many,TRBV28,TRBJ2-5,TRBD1,TGTGCCAGCAGTTTGGGACAGGGGTCGTTAGAGACCCAGTACTTC,CASSLGQGSLETQYF
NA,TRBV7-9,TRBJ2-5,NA,TGTGCCAGCTCTCCCGATCCGGAGACCCAGTACTTC,CASSPDPETQYF
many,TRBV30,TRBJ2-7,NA,TGTGCCTGGAGTCGGGCCGGATACGAGCAGTACTTC,CAWSRAGYEQYF
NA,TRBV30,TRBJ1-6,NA,TGTGCCTGGAATCAGGGAGATAATTCACCCCTCCACTTT,CAWNQGDNSPLHF
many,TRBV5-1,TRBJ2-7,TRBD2,TGCGCCAGCGGCCTAGCGGGAGCTAACGAGCAGTACTTC,CASGLAGANEQYF
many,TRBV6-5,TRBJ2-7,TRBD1,TGTGCCAGCAGTTACTCCGAGGACAGGGGAGCCGAGCAGTACTTC,CASSYSEDRGAEQYF
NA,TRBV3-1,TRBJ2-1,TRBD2,TGTGCCAGCAGCCAAGATGTAACTAGCGGGAGGGTATGGCATGAGCAGTTCTTC,CASSQDVTSGRVWHEQFF
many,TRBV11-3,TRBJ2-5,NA,TGTGCCAGCAGCCCAGACCGGGGGGAGACCCAGTACTTC,CASSPDRGETQYF
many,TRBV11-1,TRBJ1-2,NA,TGTGCCAGCAGCTCAGGCCCGGACAGATATGGCTACACCTTC,CASSSGPDRYGYTF
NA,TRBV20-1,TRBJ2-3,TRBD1,TGCAGTGCTGTCCCGGGACAGGGGACCGATACGCAGTATTTT,CSAVPGQGTDTQYF
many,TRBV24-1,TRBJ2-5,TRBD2,TGTGCCACCAGTGATTGGACTAGCGGTCAAGAGACCCAGTACTTC,CATSDWTSGQETQYF
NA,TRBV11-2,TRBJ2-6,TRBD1,TGTGCCAGCAGCCCGGGACAGGGCACTGGGGCCAACGTCCTGACTTTC,CASSPGQGTGANVLTF
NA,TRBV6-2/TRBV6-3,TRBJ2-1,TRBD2,TGTGCCAGCAGTTCACTAGCGGGAGGATCAGGGAATGAGCAGTTCTTC,CASSSLAGGSGNEQFF
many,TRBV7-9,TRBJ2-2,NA,TGTGCCAGCAGCTTAGTTTCCAACACCGGGGAGCTGTTTTTT,CASSLVSNTGELFF
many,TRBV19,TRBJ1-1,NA,TGTGCCAGTAGTATAGTAGAACGGCCGAACACTGAAGCTTTCTTT,CASSIVERPNTEAFF
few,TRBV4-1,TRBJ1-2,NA,TGCGCCAGCAGCCAAGAGGAGTCCGGGGTCCCCTATGGCTACACCTTC,CASSQEESGVPYGYTF
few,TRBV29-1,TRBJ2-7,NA,TGCAGCGTTGATGGTGCCAGCTACTACGAGCAGTACTTC,CSVDGASYYEQYF
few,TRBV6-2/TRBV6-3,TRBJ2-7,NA,TGTGCCAGCAGTTACGGCTTGGTACAATCGGGCGAGCAGTACTTC,CASSYGLVQSGEQYF
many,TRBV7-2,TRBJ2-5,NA,TGTGCCAGCAGCCCCCAGCCAGGGGTCGGAGAGACCCAGTACTTC,CASSPQPGVGETQYF
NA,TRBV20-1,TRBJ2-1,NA,TGCAGTGCGGGACTTGTCCACTACAATGAGCAGTTCTTC,CSAGLVHYNEQFF
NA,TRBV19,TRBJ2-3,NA,TGTGCCAGTAGTATCCCAGGAACAGATACGCAGTATTTT,CASSIPGTDTQYF
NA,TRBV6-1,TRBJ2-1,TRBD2,TGTGCCAGTCAACCCGGCGGGTCTAGCGGATACTCCTACAATGAGCAGTTCTTC,CASQPGGSSGYSYNEQFF
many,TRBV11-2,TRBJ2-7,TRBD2,TGTGCCAGCAGCTTTCATCCGGGACTAGCGGTCCGGGACGAGCAGTACTTC,CASSFHPGLAVRDEQYF
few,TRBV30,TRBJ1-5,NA,TGTGCCTGGAGTTCTGTTACCCTAGGGACTCTAGATCAGCCCCAGCATTTT,CAWSSVTLGTLDQPQHF
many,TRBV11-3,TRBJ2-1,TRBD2,TGTGCCAGCAGCCCAACTCTAGCGGGAGTTCGAAATGAGCAGTTCTTC,CASSPTLAGVRNEQFF
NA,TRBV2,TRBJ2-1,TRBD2,TGTGCCAGCAGTACTAGCGGGAGTATCGATGAGCAGTTCTTC,CASSTSGSIDEQFF
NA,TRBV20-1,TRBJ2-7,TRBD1,TGCAGTGCTAGCGAGGGACAGGTGGCTACCTACGAGCAGTACTTC,CSASEGQVATYEQYF
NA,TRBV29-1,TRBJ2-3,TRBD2,TGCAGCGCCCGGGGGTTAGCGGGAGTGGGCACAGATACGCAGTATTTT,CSARGLAGVGTDTQYF
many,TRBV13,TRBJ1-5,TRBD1,TGTGCCAGCAGCAAGGGGACAGGGGTCCAGCCCCAGCATTTT,CASSKGTGVQPQHF
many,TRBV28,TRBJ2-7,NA,TGTGCCAGCAGTTTTCCCAATTCCAGGGGGGACGAGCAGTACTTC,CASSFPNSRGDEQYF
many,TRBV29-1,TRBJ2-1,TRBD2,TGCAGCGTTGAACGCGTGGAGTCGACTAGCGGGAGGGCCTGGGATGAGCAGTTCTTC,CSVERVESTSGRAWDEQFF
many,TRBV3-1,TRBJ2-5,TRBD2,TGTGCCAGCAGCCAGAGGCCCCGACTAGCGGGAGAGGAGACCCAGTACTTC,CASSQRPRLAGEETQYF
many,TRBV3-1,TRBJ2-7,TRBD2,TGTGCCAGCAGCCAAGCGACGACTAGCGGATCCTACGAGCAGTACTTC,CASSQATTSGSYEQYF
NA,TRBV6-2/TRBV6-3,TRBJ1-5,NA,TGTGCCAGCAGTTACGGGCTTTATCAGCCCCAGCATTTT,CASSYGLYQPQHF
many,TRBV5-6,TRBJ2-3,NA,TGTGCCAGCAGCTCTAGCAGATTATCCACAGATACGCAGTATTTT,CASSSSRLSTDTQYF
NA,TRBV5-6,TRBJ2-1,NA,TGTGCCAGCAGCTTGGTGTTGTCGTCCCCAGTGTTC,CASSLVLSSPVF
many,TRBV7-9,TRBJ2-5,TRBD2,TGTGCCAGCAGCTCGACTAGCGGAGGGGGGGAGACCCAGTACTTC,CASSSTSGGGETQYF
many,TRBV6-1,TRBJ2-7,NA,TGTGCCAGCAGTACCCAGGGTCTCTCCTACGAGCAGTACTTC,CASSTQGLSYEQYF
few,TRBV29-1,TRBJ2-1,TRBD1,TGCAGCGTTGGGGGACAGAAGTCCTACAATGAGCAGTTCTTC,CSVGGQKSYNEQFF
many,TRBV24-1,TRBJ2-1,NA,TGTGCCACCAGTGATTCTTGGGCTAGCTACAATGAGCAGTTCTTC,CATSDSWASYNEQFF
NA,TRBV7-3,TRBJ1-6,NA,TGTGCCAGCAGCTTAATGTCGGCAGGGGTTTCACCCCTCCACTTT,CASSLMSAGVSPLHF
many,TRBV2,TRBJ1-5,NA,TGTGCCAGCAGCTTTACAGGGTCCAATCAGCCCCAGCATTTT,CASSFTGSNQPQHF
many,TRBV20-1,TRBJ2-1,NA,TGCAGTGCTAGATTTGTTGAGAGGGTAACCAATGAGCAGTTCTTC,CSARFVERVTNEQFF